This T cell receptor (beta chain) came from a study of OX40 agonist ivuxolimab in advanced cancers. Sequenced by immunoSEQ multiplex PCR; TCRdb stores in-frame clones only, minus some. There are roughly 100,000 clones in the sample; around 90% occur only once, and under 4% lies in the top ten. V lost 3 bases to trimming and J lost 8 bases; unmatched junction nucleotides: 10. CDR1 LNHDA and CDR2 SQIVND come from the germline V gene (reference sequence). This CDR3 contains 15 residues. This clone has only one observation. Autoimmune disease history or systemic immunosuppression excluded patients. This chain connects TRBV19 to TRBJ2-3, with TRBD2 matching 8 bases. The TCR originated in an adult with an advanced solid tumor such as melanoma, head and neck, liver or kidney cancer. The specimen was CD4+ or CD8+ T cells sorted from blood, collected in a trial of the OX40 agonist ivuxolimab. The CDR3 loop reads CASSMVLAGTATQYF. As DNA, the CDR3 is TGTGCCAGTAGTATGGTGTTAGCGGGGACCGCTACGCAGTATTTT.